The 11 T cell receptor beta chains below come from one sample, sequenced in a study of T cell repertoires in cytomegalovirus infection. Via MiXCR, TCRdb re-called the reads, giving one row per CDR3 protein. The data hold fewer than 200,000 distinct CDR3 sequences, with approximately 19% observed a single time. The sample consisted of PBMCs. The source is a human donor in good health (CMV status not recorded). Some clones in this sample may be carry-over from other donors' samples.

In this sample, this clonotype turned up many times. The chain links TRBV7-9 to TRBJ2-3; perhaps TRBD1 as D (6 bases). Germline loops: CDR1 SEHNR, CDR2 FQNEAQ (reference sequence). V dropped 8 bases and J dropped 0 bases, with 15 bases sitting between them. The CDR3 sequence is 15 residues long. CDR3 amino acids: CASASQGSSTDTQYF. The CDR3 nucleotides are TGTGCCAGCGCATCACAGGGTTCTAGCACAGATACGCAGTATTTT.

The chain recombines TRBV10-3 with TRBJ1-2; no firm D call. The CDR3 totals 13 residues. CDR1 and CDR2 (germline): ENHRY, SYGVKD. Trimming cost V 8 bases and J 8 bases, with 18 bases left between them. The CDR3 coding sequence is TGTGCCATCGGACGGCTTTCTTTTCCAGGCTACACCTTC. Its translation: CAIGRLSFPGYTF.

There are a few counts of this clonotype. The CDR3, as DNA: TGTGCCAGCAGATCCAGTAGCACCGGGGAGCTGTTTTTT. This encodes CASRSSSTGELFF. The chain links TRBV6-5 to TRBJ2-2; the D is unclear. The CDR3 contains 13 residues. With 6 bases removed from V and 4 bases from J, the gap between germline ends came to 9 bases. The germline gives CDR1 MNHEY, CDR2 SVGAGI.

The gene calls are TRBV5-4 and TRBJ1-1, with 9 bases fitting TRBD1. This CDR3 has 14 residues. V lost 6 bases to trimming and J lost 5 bases; unmatched junction nucleotides: 8. Germline V gene lookup returns CDR1 SGHNT and CDR2 YYREEE (reference sequence). CDR3 bases: TGTGCCAGCACCGTGGGACAGGGACAGACTGAAGCTTTCTTT. Its protein product is CASTVGQGQTEAFF.

This clonotype has a count of ten or more. CDR3 DNA sequence: TGTGCCAGCATCTCGGGACAAGGTCCCTTGGGCTACACCTTC. It specifies CASISGQGPLGYTF. The chain recombines TRBV28 with TRBJ1-2; tentatively, D is TRBD1 (6 bases). Trimming shortened V by 7 bases and J by 8 bases, and 20 bases separated the two germline ends. The germline CDR1 and CDR2 sequences are MDHEN and SYDVKM. CDR3 length: 14 residues.

The chain recombines TRBV11-2 with TRBJ2-7; maybe TRBD2 (5 bases). This CDR3 has 14 amino acids. V lost 2 bases and J lost 3, with 11 bases in between. Germline V gene sequence: CDR1 SGHAT, CDR2 FQNNGV. CDR3 amino acids: CASSLSETNYEQYF. CDR3 coding DNA: TGTGCCAGCAGCTTATCCGAGACTAACTACGAGCAGTACTTC.

This clonotype was detected a few times. V usage is TRBV7-9 and J usage is TRBJ1-2; perhaps TRBD1 as D (6 bases). CDR1 and CDR2 (germline): SEHNR, FQNEAQ (reference sequence). The CDR3 is 14 residues long. V was trimmed by 3 bases and J by 6 bases, leaving 14 bases between them. CDR3 nucleotides: TGTGCCAGCAGCTTTCAGGGGCCGGGCGATGGCTACACCTTC. The encoded protein is CASSFQGPGDGYTF.

This clonotype was seen more than once but under ten times. V gene TRBV11-2 combines with J gene TRBJ2-7; D call uncertain. This CDR3 has 15 amino acids. Trimming stripped 1 base from V and 1 base from J, with 11 bases between. From germline, CDR1 is SGHAT and CDR2 FQNNGV. This CDR3 is CASSLGQAKSYEQYF. As DNA, the CDR3 is TGTGCCAGCAGCTTAGGGCAGGCTAAATCCTACGAGCAGTACTTC.

This clonotype was seen more than once but under ten times. The rearrangement uses TRBV7-9 and TRBJ2-3; TRBD1 or TRBD2 may be the D gene (5 bases each). The CDR3 is made up of 16 amino acids. Germline V gene sequence: CDR1 SEHNR, CDR2 FQNEAQ (reference sequence). The V end lost 10 bases, the J end lost 2 bases, and 22 bases lay between the germline ends. The CDR3 is CAISSPPGLNTDTQYF. CDR3 bases: TGTGCCATCTCGAGCCCTCCGGGGCTAAACACAGATACGCAGTATTTT. Drawing the rest from reference TRBV7-9 and TRBJ2-3, the complete variable domain is DTGVSQNPRHKITKRGQNVTFRCDPISEHNRLYWYRQTLGQGPEFLTYFQNEAQLEKSRLLSDRFSAERPKGSFSTLEIQRTEQGDSAMYLCAISSPPGLNTDTQYFGPGTRLTVL.

The sample holds a few counts of this clonotype. The chain carries TRBV20-1 and TRBJ1-5; the D is unclear. Trimming pared 4 bases from V and 3 bases from J, leaving 13 bases between. The CDR3 runs to 14 residues. Germline V gene sequence: CDR1 DFQATT, CDR2 SNEGSKA (reference sequence). CDR3 loop: CSATRDGLNQPQHF. The CDR3, as DNA: TGCAGTGCTACTAGAGACGGACTCAATCAGCCCCAGCATTTT.

Ten or more counts support this clonotype. The chain links TRBV7-8 to TRBJ1-5; 12 positions match TRBD1. The V and J ends lost 4 bases and 7 bases, in that order; junction bases with no gene match: 5. The length of the CDR3 is 15 residues. The germline CDR1 and CDR2 sequences are SGHVS and FQNEAQ. This chain's CDR3 is CASSWDRGLYQPQHF. The CDR3 DNA sequence: TGTGCCAGCAGCTGGGACAGGGGGCTATACCAGCCCCAGCATTTT.